This T cell receptor beta chain was identified during a study of T cell repertoires in cytomegalovirus infection. About the study: Evidence of both CMV infection and a matching HLA type came from public TCR beta signatures. Findings of the study overall: Based on cumulative public TCR beta family frequency, carriers of CMV plus the relevant HLA were identified. HLA-C-restricted, CMV-specific TCR beta clonotypes were dominant ex vivo.

In the case of this clonotype: Its specificity is unknown.

The CDR3 runs 15 residues. Losses at the gene ends were 6 bases for V and 8 bases for J; bases not matched to a gene: 11. TCRdb processed the reads anew with MiXCR; each CDR3 protein has one entry. This sample yields 640,000 or so distinct CDR3 sequences, of which around 30% are seen a single time; 15% to 20% belongs to the top ten. The sequences come from cultured PBMCs, collected from culture after CMV antigen stimulation. The TCR sequence derives from a human donor in good health (CMV status not recorded). Some clones in this sample may be carry-over from other donors' samples. The chain couples TRBV12-3 or TRBV12-4 to TRBJ2-1; the match to TRBD2 covers 9 bases. The CDR3 DNA follows: TGTGCCAGCAGCCAAAGGGAGCGGGAGGACTATGAGCAGTTCTTC. Its protein is CASSQREREDYEQFF.